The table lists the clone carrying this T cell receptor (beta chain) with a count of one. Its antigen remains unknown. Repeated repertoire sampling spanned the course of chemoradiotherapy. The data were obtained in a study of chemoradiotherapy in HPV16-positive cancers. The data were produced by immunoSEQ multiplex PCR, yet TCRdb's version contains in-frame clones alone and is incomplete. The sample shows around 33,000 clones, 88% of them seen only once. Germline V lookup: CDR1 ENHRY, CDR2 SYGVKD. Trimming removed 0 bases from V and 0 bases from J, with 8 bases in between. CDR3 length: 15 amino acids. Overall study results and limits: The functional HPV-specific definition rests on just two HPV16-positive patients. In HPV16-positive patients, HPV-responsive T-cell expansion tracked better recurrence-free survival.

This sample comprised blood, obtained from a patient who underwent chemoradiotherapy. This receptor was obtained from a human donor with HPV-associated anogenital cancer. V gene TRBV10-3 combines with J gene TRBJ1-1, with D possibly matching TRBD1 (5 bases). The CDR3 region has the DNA TGTGCCATCAGTGAGTCGTTGGGGCTGAACACTGAAGCTTTCTTT. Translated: CAISESLGLNTEAFF.